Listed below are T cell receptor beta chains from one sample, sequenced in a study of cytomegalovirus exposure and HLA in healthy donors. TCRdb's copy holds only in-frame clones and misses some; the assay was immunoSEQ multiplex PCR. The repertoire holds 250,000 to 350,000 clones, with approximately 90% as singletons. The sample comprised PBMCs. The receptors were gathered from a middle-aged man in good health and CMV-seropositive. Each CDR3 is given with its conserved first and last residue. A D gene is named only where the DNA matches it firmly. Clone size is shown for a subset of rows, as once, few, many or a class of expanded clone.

TGTGCCTGGAGTCCCGGGGTTCAAGGAAACACCATATATTTT | CAWSPGVQGNTIYF | - | TRBJ1-3 | TRBV30 | -
TGCAGCGTTGAATTGGACAGGGCCGGGACTAGCGGGACCTACGAGCAGTACTTC | CSVELDRAGTSGTYEQYF | - | TRBJ2-7 | TRBV29-1 | TRBD2
TGTGCCAGCAGCGCGACAGGGGGCCTAGGAGAGACCCAGTACTTC | CASSATGGLGETQYF | - | TRBJ2-5 | TRBV9 | TRBD1
TGTGCCACCTGGACTAGCGGGAGTCATGAGCAGTACTTC | CATWTSGSHEQYF | few | TRBJ2-7 | TRBV5-6 | TRBD2
TGTGCCAGCCGCCGGGGAGGGGCTTACGAGCAGTACTTC | CASRRGGAYEQYF | - | TRBJ2-7 | TRBV28 | TRBD2
TGTGCCAGCAGAGCTAGCTCCTACGAGCAGTACTTC | CASRASSYEQYF | once | TRBJ2-7 | TRBV2 | -
TGTGCCATAACACAGGGAGCCAAAAACATTCAGTACTTC | CAITQGAKNIQYF | - | TRBJ2-4 | TRBV6-1 | -
TGTGCCAGCAGCCCTAGGGGCACAGCGAACACTGAAGCTTTCTTT | CASSPRGTANTEAFF | - | TRBJ1-1 | TRBV11-2 | -
TGTGCCAGCAGTTTAGGGAAAGGGAGAGTCGATACGCAGTATTTT | CASSLGKGRVDTQYF | - | TRBJ2-3 | TRBV28 | -
TGTGCCAGCAGATCTCAGGGGGCCGCTGAAGCTTTCTTT | CASRSQGAAEAFF | few | TRBJ1-1 | TRBV7-2 | TRBD1
TGTGCCAGCAGTGGGACAGGGCGTAGCAATCAGCCCCAGCATTTT | CASSGTGRSNQPQHF | few | TRBJ1-5 | TRBV2 | TRBD1
TGTGCCAGCAGCTTGCTTTTGGGACTAGCGGGAACCGGCACAGATACGCAGTATTTT | CASSLLLGLAGTGTDTQYF | - | TRBJ2-3 | TRBV5-8 | TRBD2
TGTGCCAGCAGTCTGGCGGCCCGCACAGATACGCAGTATTTT | CASSLAARTDTQYF | - | TRBJ2-3 | TRBV2 | -
TGTGCCAGTAGTATGGAGGACCGGGACAGGGCCTACGAGCAGTACTTC | CASSMEDRDRAYEQYF | - | TRBJ2-7 | TRBV19 | TRBD1
TGTGCCAGCAGACCAGCTAGCGGGATTAACGAGCAGTACTTC | CASRPASGINEQYF | - | TRBJ2-7 | TRBV6-6 | TRBD2
TGTGCCAGCAGTCCGGGACAGGGTGACACCGGGGAGCTGTTTTTT | CASSPGQGDTGELFF | few | TRBJ2-2 | TRBV5-6 | TRBD1
TGTGCCAGCAGCCTCTTTAGCGGTCTAAGCTCCTACGAGCAGTACTTC | CASSLFSGLSSYEQYF | - | TRBJ2-7 | TRBV28 | -
TGCGCCAGCAGCCTGTCTAGCGGGGGGAGCACAGATACGCAGTATTTT | CASSLSSGGSTDTQYF | - | TRBJ2-3 | TRBV5-1 | TRBD2
TGTGCCAGCAGCTTGGCCGGGACAGGGGGAGGTTCACCCCTCCACTTT | CASSLAGTGGGSPLHF | - | TRBJ1-6 | TRBV5-6 | TRBD1
TGTGCCATCAGTGCAGGGGCGGACTATGGCTACACCTTC | CAISAGADYGYTF | - | TRBJ1-2 | TRBV10-3 | -
TGCGCCAGCAGCCCAGCGGACAGGGTCGGACGTAGGCAAGAGACCCAGTACTTC | CASSPADRVGRRQETQYF | once | TRBJ2-5 | TRBV4-1 | TRBD1
TGTGCCAGCAGCCGATGGGACAGGGGGACCGGGGAGCTGTTTTTT | CASSRWDRGTGELFF | - | TRBJ2-2 | TRBV5-4 | TRBD1
TGCGCCAGCAGTCGGGGGACGGTGAACACCGGGGAGCTGTTTTTT | CASSRGTVNTGELFF | - | TRBJ2-2 | TRBV5-1 | -
TGTGCCAGCAGTTTATTAGCGGAGGTGGCCTACGAGCAGTACTTC | CASSLLAEVAYEQYF | - | TRBJ2-7 | TRBV28 | -
TGTGCCAGCAGCACCGGGACAGGGAATGAAAAACTGTTTTTT | CASSTGTGNEKLFF | - | TRBJ1-4 | TRBV2 | TRBD1
TGTTCCAGCAGCTTACTCTCCTTTTCGAACACTGAAGCTTTCTTT | CSSSLLSFSNTEAFF | - | TRBJ1-1 | TRBV7-9 | -
TGTGCCAGCAGCTTACATCACACTGAAGCTTTCTTT | CASSLHHTEAFF | - | TRBJ1-1 | TRBV7-9 | -
TGTGCCAGCAGAACCCAAGGACGGAGGACCTACAATGAGCAGTTCTTC | CASRTQGRRTYNEQFF | - | TRBJ2-1 | TRBV2 | -
TGTGCCAGCAGCTCCTCCGTATCCTACAATGAGCAGTTCTTC | CASSSSVSYNEQFF | - | TRBJ2-1 | TRBV11-2 | -
TGTGCCAGCAGGGCTTTAGCGGGAGGCACAGATACGCAGTATTTT | CASRALAGGTDTQYF | - | TRBJ2-3 | TRBV2 | TRBD2
TGTGCCAGCAGTTTGTTTCCGGGACAGGGGTTGTCTAACTATGGCTACACCTTC | CASSLFPGQGLSNYGYTF | - | TRBJ1-2 | TRBV27 | TRBD1
TGTGCCAGTAGTATAGAGTCGGGACTAGCGGGATATAATGAGCAGTTCTTC | CASSIESGLAGYNEQFF | - | TRBJ2-1 | TRBV19 | TRBD2
TGTGCCAGCAGCGGGGGACAGGGGGTCAACTACGAGCAGTACTTC | CASSGGQGVNYEQYF | - | TRBJ2-7 | TRBV7-2 | TRBD1
TGCGCCAGCAGCCGGGGACACCGGGACAATTCCTACGAGCAGTACTTC | CASSRGHRDNSYEQYF | - | TRBJ2-7 | TRBV5-1 | -
TGTGCCAGCAGCCAACTAGGAACAGGGGGCCGGGAGACCCAGTACTTC | CASSQLGTGGRETQYF | - | TRBJ2-5 | TRBV16 | TRBD1
TGTGCCAGCAGTTACTCTCCAGGGGGCGCATATGGCTACACCTTC | CASSYSPGGAYGYTF | - | TRBJ1-2 | TRBV6-6 | TRBD1
TGTGCCATCAGCCGTCTAGCGGAGGATTACAATGAGCAGTTCTTC | CAISRLAEDYNEQFF | - | TRBJ2-1 | TRBV10-3 | TRBD2
TGCGCCAGCACGGGGGGGCCTACCTACGAGCAGTACTTC | CASTGGPTYEQYF | - | TRBJ2-7 | TRBV5-1 | TRBD2
TGTGCCAAGGCCTCTACAGGGAATAATGAAAAACTGTTTTTT | CAKASTGNNEKLFF | - | TRBJ1-4 | TRBV2 | -
TGTGCCAGCAGCTTAGGCAGAGGGTTTGAAGCTTTCTTT | CASSLGRGFEAFF | - | TRBJ1-1 | TRBV13 | -
TGTGCCAGCAGCTTAGGGCACCCAGCGGGAGCAGGCAATGAGCAGTTCTTC | CASSLGHPAGAGNEQFF | - | TRBJ2-1 | TRBV7-8 | TRBD2
TGTGCCAGCAGTGAATTGCGGGAACGGCTCTTC | CASSELRERLF | - | TRBJ2-1 | TRBV2 | -
TGTGCCAGCAGCTTAGCGCCCGCGCTTGAGCAGTACTTC | CASSLAPALEQYF | few | TRBJ2-7 | TRBV7-6 | -
TGTGCCAGCAGCGTAGCGTACAATGAGCAGTTCTTC | CASSVAYNEQFF | once | TRBJ2-1 | TRBV9 | -
TGTGCCAGCAGCTTAGGGACAGGGAAAGAGACCCAGTACTTC | CASSLGTGKETQYF | few | TRBJ2-5 | TRBV7-8 | TRBD1
TGCGCCAGCAGCTTGGCCGGGCAGGGGGCGAGCAATGAGCAGTTCTTC | CASSLAGQGASNEQFF | - | TRBJ2-1 | TRBV5-1 | TRBD1
TGTTCCAGTAAGGGGGGGCCCTCTGGAAACACCATATATTTT | CSSKGGPSGNTIYF | - | TRBJ1-3 | TRBV7-9 | -
TGTGCCACACCCGGGACAGGGGGCAGTCAGCCCCAGCATTTT | CATPGTGGSQPQHF | few | TRBJ1-5 | TRBV6-4 | TRBD1
TGTGCCAGCAGCCCACAAAGCGGGAGCACCTACAATGAGCAGTTCTTC | CASSPQSGSTYNEQFF | - | TRBJ2-1 | TRBV7-8 | TRBD2
TGTGCCAGCAGGAGACAGGGGTCCTACGAGCAGTACTTC | CASRRQGSYEQYF | - | TRBJ2-7 | TRBV28 | TRBD1
TGTGCCAGCAGCCGGGACACATACACCGGGGAGCTGTTTTTT | CASSRDTYTGELFF | - | TRBJ2-2 | TRBV27 | -
TGTGCCAGCAGTGACTCACTGGAGGCAAGCGAGCAGTACTTC | CASSDSLEASEQYF | - | TRBJ2-7 | TRBV6-5 | -
TGTGCCAGCAGCGTCGACAGGGGAGGGTATGAGCAGTACTTC | CASSVDRGGYEQYF | - | TRBJ2-7 | TRBV9 | -
TGTGCCAGCAGCCTCGGGGCGGGAAGGTTGGATACGCAGTATTTT | CASSLGAGRLDTQYF | - | TRBJ2-3 | TRBV6-6 | -
TGTGCCAGCAGCTTATACGGGGATGAGGCCTACGAGCAGTACTTC | CASSLYGDEAYEQYF | - | TRBJ2-7 | TRBV7-8 | -